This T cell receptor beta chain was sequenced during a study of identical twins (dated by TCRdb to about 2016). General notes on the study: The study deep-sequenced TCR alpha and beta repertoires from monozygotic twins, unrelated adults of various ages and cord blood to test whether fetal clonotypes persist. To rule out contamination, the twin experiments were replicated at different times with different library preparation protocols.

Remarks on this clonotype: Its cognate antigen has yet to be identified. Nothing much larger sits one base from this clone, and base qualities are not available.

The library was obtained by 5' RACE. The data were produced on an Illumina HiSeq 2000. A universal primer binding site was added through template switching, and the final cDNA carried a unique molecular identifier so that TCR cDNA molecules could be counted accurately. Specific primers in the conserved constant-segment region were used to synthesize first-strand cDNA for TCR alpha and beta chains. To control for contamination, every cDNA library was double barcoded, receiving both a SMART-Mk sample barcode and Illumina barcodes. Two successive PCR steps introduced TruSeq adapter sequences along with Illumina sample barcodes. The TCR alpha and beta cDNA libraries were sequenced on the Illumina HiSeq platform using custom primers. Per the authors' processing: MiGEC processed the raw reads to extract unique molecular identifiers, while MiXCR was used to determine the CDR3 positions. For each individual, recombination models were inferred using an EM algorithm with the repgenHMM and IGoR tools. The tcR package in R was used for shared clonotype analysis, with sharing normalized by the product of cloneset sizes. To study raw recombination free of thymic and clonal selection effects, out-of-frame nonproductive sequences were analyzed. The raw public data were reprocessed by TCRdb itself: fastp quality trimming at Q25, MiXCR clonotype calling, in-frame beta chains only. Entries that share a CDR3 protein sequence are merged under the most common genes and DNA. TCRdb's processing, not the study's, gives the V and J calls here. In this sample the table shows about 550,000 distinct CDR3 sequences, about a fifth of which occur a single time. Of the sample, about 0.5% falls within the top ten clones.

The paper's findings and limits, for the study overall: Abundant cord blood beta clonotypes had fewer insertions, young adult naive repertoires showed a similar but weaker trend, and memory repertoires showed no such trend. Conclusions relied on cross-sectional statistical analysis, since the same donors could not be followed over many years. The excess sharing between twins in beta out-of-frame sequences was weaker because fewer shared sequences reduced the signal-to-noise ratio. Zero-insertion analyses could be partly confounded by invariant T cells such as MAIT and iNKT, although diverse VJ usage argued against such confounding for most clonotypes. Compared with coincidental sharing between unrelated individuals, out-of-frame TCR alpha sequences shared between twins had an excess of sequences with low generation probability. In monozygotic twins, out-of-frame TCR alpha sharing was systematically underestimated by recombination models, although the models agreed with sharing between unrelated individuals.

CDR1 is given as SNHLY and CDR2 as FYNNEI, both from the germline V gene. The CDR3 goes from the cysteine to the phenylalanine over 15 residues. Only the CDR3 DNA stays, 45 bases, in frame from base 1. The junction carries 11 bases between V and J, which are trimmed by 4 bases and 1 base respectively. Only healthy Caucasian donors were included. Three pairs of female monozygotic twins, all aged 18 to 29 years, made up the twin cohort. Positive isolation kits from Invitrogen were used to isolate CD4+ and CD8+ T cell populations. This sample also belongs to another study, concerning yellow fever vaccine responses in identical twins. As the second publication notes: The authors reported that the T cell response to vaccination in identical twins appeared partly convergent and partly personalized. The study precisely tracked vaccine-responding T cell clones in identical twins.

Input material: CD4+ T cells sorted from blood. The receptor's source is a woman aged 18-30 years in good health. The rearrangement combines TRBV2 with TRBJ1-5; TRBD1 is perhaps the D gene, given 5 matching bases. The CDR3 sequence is CASSGGRTSNQPQHF. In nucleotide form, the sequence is TGTGCCAGCAGTGGCGGCAGGACAAGCAATCAGCCCCAGCATTTT.